This T cell receptor beta chain was retrieved from a study of shared clonotypes between healthy human individuals. About the research overall: Per donor, three plates held CD4 naive cells, three held CD4 memory, two held CD8 naive and one held CD8 memory. Study-wide results and limits: Rarefaction showed sorted-subset sequencing was incomplete despite large depth.

Regarding this clone: The target antigen is unknown.

Per the germline V gene, CDR1 is SGHRS and CDR2 is YFSETQ. The CDR3 sequence is 17 residues long. Germline trimming cut 2 bases from V and 9 bases from J; bases unmatched to any gene: 14. Profiling relied on immunoSEQ multiplex PCR, and the TCRdb table lists in-frame clones only, not all of them. The sample carries about 1.5 million clones, roughly 96% recorded once. The receptor comes from a man aged 25-45 years in good health. V usage is TRBV5-1 and J usage is TRBJ2-3, with 11 bases aligning to TRBD2. The specimen sequenced was naive CD4+ T cells sorted from blood. The subset here: CD45RA+ positively selected. DNA for the CDR3: TGCGCCAGCAGCTTCGGAGGTAGCGGGAGGGCTTTAGGAACGCAGTATTTT. Translating gives CASSFGGSGRALGTQYF.